This TCR beta chain came from a study of blood T cells in healthy people across ages. Whole-study results and caveats: No one knew whether donors had CMV, which possibly confounded expanded clonotype changes.

Primed by a sample-barcoded 5' primer and a J-beta primer mix, a second PCR proceeded for about 7 to 12 cycles. With 12 random nucleotides, a template-switch adaptor tagged each individual cDNA molecule. TCRdb ran MiXCR on the 5' RACE reads and lists one entry per CDR3 protein. The sample includes 850,000 to 1,300,000 distinct CDR3 sequences, 35% to 55% of them seen just once. CDR1 is LGHNA, CDR2 YNFKEQ, per germline. The CDR3 sequence is 15 residues long. V lost 1 base and J lost 0, with 9 bases in between. For this clonotype: Its specificity is not known.

The genes are TRBV4-2 and TRBJ1-2; D not resolved. This receptor was taken from a woman in her sixties or seventies in good health. Sequenced: blood. DNA for the CDR3: TGTGCCAGCAGCCAAGTTGGCGTAGCTAACTATGGCTACACCTTC. Translating gives CASSQVGVANYGYTF.